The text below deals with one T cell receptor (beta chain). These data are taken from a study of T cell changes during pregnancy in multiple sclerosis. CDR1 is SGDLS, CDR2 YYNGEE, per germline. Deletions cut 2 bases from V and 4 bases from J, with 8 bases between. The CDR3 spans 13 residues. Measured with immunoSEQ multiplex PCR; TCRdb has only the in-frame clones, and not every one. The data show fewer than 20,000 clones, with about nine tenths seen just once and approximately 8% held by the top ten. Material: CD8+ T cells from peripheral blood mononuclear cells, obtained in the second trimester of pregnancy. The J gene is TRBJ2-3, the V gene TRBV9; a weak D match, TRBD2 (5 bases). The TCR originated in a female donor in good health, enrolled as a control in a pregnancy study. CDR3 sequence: CASSVGAPDTQYF. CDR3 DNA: TGTGCCAGCAGCGTGGGAGCGCCAGATACGCAGTATTTT. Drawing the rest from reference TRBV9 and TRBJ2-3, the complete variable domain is DSGVTQTPKHLITATGQRVTLRCSPRSGDLSVYWYQQSLDQGLQFLIQYYNGEERAKGNILERFSAQQFPDLHSELNLSSLELGDSALYFCASSVGAPDTQYFGPGTRLTVL.